Listed below are T cell receptor beta chains from one sample, sequenced in a study of blood T cell repertoires in COVID-19. Repertoires were generated with immunoSEQ multiplex PCR, while TCRdb's copy carries only in-frame clones and drops some. The table has about 320,000 clones, around four fifths seen once. The material sequenced was peripheral blood. These receptor sequences come from a woman aged 50 to 60 with acute or convalescent COVID-19. Both conserved end residues are part of each CDR3. Each record gives: J gene, V gene, D gene, clone size, CDR3 DNA, CDR3 protein. The D gene is left open where the match is weak. The size entry is marked missing in some rows and otherwise reads once, few, many or a size class.

TRBJ2-1,TRBV20-1,TRBD2,.,TGCAGTGCTAGTGGGGCCCTAGCGGCCAATGAGCAGTTCTTC,CSASGALAANEQFF
TRBJ1-1,TRBV9,.,.,TGTGCCAGCAGCGCCGGGGTGAACACTGAAGCTTTCTTT,CASSAGVNTEAFF
TRBJ2-3,TRBV24-1,.,.,TGTGCCACCAGTGATTCCCGTACAGATACGCAGTATTTT,CATSDSRTDTQYF
TRBJ1-1,TRBV2,.,.,TGTGCCAGCAGCGAAATGGCGAACACTGAAGCTTTCTTT,CASSEMANTEAFF
TRBJ1-1,TRBV7-9,.,.,TGTGCCAGCAGCGGAAAAGCGGGCGCGGGCACTGAAGCTTTCTTT,CASSGKAGAGTEAFF
TRBJ1-1,TRBV30,.,.,TGTGCCTGCTCCTTTTCGAACACTGAAGCTTTCTTT,CACSFSNTEAFF
TRBJ1-1,TRBV9,.,.,TGTGCCAGCAGCCTGAGCGCAGACTGGAACACTGAAGCTTTCTTT,CASSLSADWNTEAFF
TRBJ2-1,TRBV4-1,.,few,TGCGCCAGCAGCCAAGATGGCAGGGGAAGATACAATGAGCAGTTCTTC,CASSQDGRGRYNEQFF
TRBJ1-1,TRBV5-4,.,.,TGTGCCAGCAGCTCACGCAGGGGAGATACTGAAGCTTTCTTT,CASSSRRGDTEAFF
TRBJ2-1,TRBV30,TRBD2,many,TGTGCCTGGAGTGTAGCGAGCGGGGTCCGCAATGAGCAGTTCTTC,CAWSVASGVRNEQFF
TRBJ1-2,TRBV9,.,.,TGTGCCAGCGGGGCTGGCACTAACTATGGCTACACCTTC,CASGAGTNYGYTF
TRBJ1-2,TRBV2,TRBD1,.,TGTGCCAGCAGGATACAGGGGGACTATGGCTACACCTTC,CASRIQGDYGYTF
TRBJ1-1,TRBV9,TRBD1,.,TGTGCCAGCAGCACCGGACAGGGGACCACTGAAGCTTTCTTT,CASSTGQGTTEAFF
TRBJ2-7,TRBV28,TRBD1,.,TGTGCCAGCAGTCCCCCCGGGACAGCCAGCAACGAGCAGTACTTC,CASSPPGTASNEQYF
TRBJ2-2,TRBV5-1,.,.,TGCGCCAGCAGCATCGAGCCCCCCGGCGGGGAGCTGTTTTTT,CASSIEPPGGELFF
TRBJ2-2,TRBV3-1/TRBV3-2,TRBD1,.,TGTGCCAGCAGCCACCACCGGGACAGGGTGAACACCGGGGAGCTGTTTTTT,CASSHHRDRVNTGELFF
TRBJ1-5,TRBV5-1,.,.,TGCGCCAGCAGCTTGGGGGGAGGGGACCTTGAACAGCATTTT,CASSLGGGDLEQHF
TRBJ2-1,TRBV6-1,TRBD1,.,TGTGCCAGCAGTGAAGACAGGGGGAGATTTTATGATGAGCAGTTCTTC,CASSEDRGRFYDEQFF
TRBJ2-7,TRBV2,.,.,TGTGCCAGTCCGAGACGGGGGATCTACGAGCAGTACTTC,CASPRRGIYEQYF
TRBJ1-2,TRBV24-1,.,.,TGTGCCACCAGTAACAGGGAAGGGAATGGCTACACCTTC,CATSNREGNGYTF
TRBJ2-1,TRBV13,.,.,TGTGCCAGCGGGCTGGGGAGAGAACTACACAATGAGCAGTTCTTC,CASGLGRELHNEQFF
TRBJ1-2,TRBV20-1,.,.,TGCCAGTGGGGGCCCTATGGCTACACCTTC,CQWGPYGYTF
TRBJ2-1,TRBV5-1,.,.,TGCGCCAGCAGCTTAGGCAGGCGTTCCTACAATGAGCAGTTCTTC,CASSLGRRSYNEQFF
TRBJ1-4,TRBV5-1,.,.,TGCGCCAGCAGCTTGAGTACAGCAACTAATGAAAAACTGTTTTTT,CASSLSTATNEKLFF
TRBJ1-5,TRBV6-5,.,.,TGTGCCAGCAGTTACTCGAGGACAGAGGCACAGCCCCAGCATTTT,CASSYSRTEAQPQHF
TRBJ2-1,TRBV11-2,TRBD1,once,TGTGCCAGCAGCTTAGTAGCACGGGACAGGGCAGTGATCGACAATGAGCAGTTCTTC,CASSLVARDRAVIDNEQFF
TRBJ2-3,TRBV7-3,.,once,TGTGCCAGCAGCCTGCGACTTGGGACAGATACGCAGTATTTT,CASSLRLGTDTQYF
TRBJ2-2,TRBV6-5,.,.,TGTGCCAGCAGGCTCCAGGGCACCGGGGAGCTGTTTTTT,CASRLQGTGELFF
TRBJ1-6,TRBV9,.,.,TGTGCCAGCAGTGGTAGTTGGGGGCTAGCGGAGAATTCACCCCTCCACTTT,CASSGSWGLAENSPLHF
TRBJ2-7,TRBV7-9,.,.,TGTGCCAGCAGCCGAGGGCCACCTTTCTACGAGCAGTACTTC,CASSRGPPFYEQYF
TRBJ2-6,TRBV5-1,.,.,TGCGCCAGCAGCTTGACGCGTGGGGCCAACGTCCTGACTTTC,CASSLTRGANVLTF
TRBJ1-1,TRBV7-9,.,.,TGTGCCAGCAGCCCGCAGGTAGGAGGCACTGAAGCTTTCTTT,CASSPQVGGTEAFF
TRBJ2-1,TRBV7-2,.,.,TGTGCCAGCAGCTTACGGGTTGACTCCTACAATGAGCAGTTCTTC,CASSLRVDSYNEQFF
TRBJ1-5,TRBV7-2,.,.,TGTGCCAGCAGCTTAGATCCGGGACTCACTCAGCCCCAGCATTTT,CASSLDPGLTQPQHF
TRBJ1-2,TRBV28,.,once,TGTGCCAGCAGTTTGGTCGAGGGTCGTGGCTACACCTTC,CASSLVEGRGYTF
TRBJ2-1,TRBV18,.,once,TGTGCCAGCTCACCGGAGGCAGGGGACAATGAGCAGTTCTTC,CASSPEAGDNEQFF
TRBJ2-5,TRBV12-3/TRBV12-4,TRBD1,.,TGTGCCAGCAGTCCGGACAGGGGGGAGACCCAGTACTTC,CASSPDRGETQYF
TRBJ2-1,TRBV6-4,.,few,TGTGCCAGCAGTGACGGGCCGAGCTCCTACAATGAGCAGTTCTTC,CASSDGPSSYNEQFF
TRBJ1-3,TRBV5-1,.,.,TGCGCCAGCACCAACGGACAGTCTTTAGGAAACACCATATATTTT,CASTNGQSLGNTIYF
TRBJ2-7,TRBV19,TRBD2,.,TGTGCCAGTAGTCCGAACGGACTAGCCTACGAGCAGTACTTC,CASSPNGLAYEQYF
TRBJ2-5,TRBV19,TRBD1,.,TGTGCCAGTTCTAACCCGAGGACAGGGTGGGTAGAGACCCAGTACTTC,CASSNPRTGWVETQYF
TRBJ2-1,TRBV9,TRBD2,.,TGTGCCAGCAGCGTAGAGGCGGGGGATGAGCAGTTCTTC,CASSVEAGDEQFF
TRBJ2-2,TRBV2,TRBD1,.,TGTGCCAGCATCACAGGGGGAGGAACCGGGGAGCTGTTTTTT,CASITGGGTGELFF
TRBJ2-2,TRBV19,.,few,TGTGCCAGTATCCCGAGGAGCGGAATGAACACCGGGGAGCTGTTTTTT,CASIPRSGMNTGELFF
TRBJ1-3,TRBV6-5,.,.,TGTGCCAGCAGTTACTTGAGTTCCTCTGGAAACACCATATATTTT,CASSYLSSSGNTIYF
TRBJ2-2,TRBV25-1,.,.,TGTGCCAGCAGTGTACGTGGGGGCAGAACCGGGGAGCTGTTTTTT,CASSVRGGRTGELFF
TRBJ2-2,TRBV4-1,TRBD2,once,TGCGCCAGCAGCCAGGATCCGGGTCTAGCGGGAGAACGCACCGGGGAGCTGTTTTTT,CASSQDPGLAGERTGELFF
TRBJ2-3,TRBV5-1,TRBD2,.,TGCGCCAGCAGCTTGGAAGCGGGGGGCGAAACGCAGTATTTT,CASSLEAGGETQYF
TRBJ2-5,TRBV29-1,.,.,TGCAGCGTTGGGAGGTATACAGTCGACCAAGAGACCCAGTACTTC,CSVGRYTVDQETQYF
TRBJ2-1,TRBV4-2,TRBD2,.,TGTGCCAGCAGCCTCCGTGGGGCTAGCGGGAGGGGTGGGGATGAGCAGTTCTTC,CASSLRGASGRGGDEQFF
TRBJ2-3,TRBV4-3,TRBD2,.,TGCGCCAGCAGCCGAACCGGGACTACCGCTAGCACAGATACGCAGTATTTT,CASSRTGTTASTDTQYF
TRBJ1-2,TRBV18,.,.,TGTGCCAGCTCACCTGAGGCGGGGGCTAATGGCTACACCTTC,CASSPEAGANGYTF
TRBJ2-7,TRBV5-1,.,.,TGCGCCAGCGGCCGGGACAACTCCTACGAGCAGTACTTC,CASGRDNSYEQYF
TRBJ2-4,TRBV7-3,TRBD2,.,TGTGCCAGCAGCCCCGAGTTGGCGACGGGACTAGCGGGAGACCAGACCAAAAACATTCAGTACTTC,CASSPELATGLAGDQTKNIQYF
TRBJ2-3,TRBV5-3,.,.,TGTGCCAGAAGCTTGGGGGCGCCCCGCATGGATACGCAGTATTTT,CARSLGAPRMDTQYF
TRBJ2-5,TRBV7-2,TRBD2,.,TGTGCCAGCAGCTTATCCTTGACTAGCGGTCAAGAGACCCAGTACTTC,CASSLSLTSGQETQYF
TRBJ1-1,TRBV20-1,.,.,TGCAGTGCTAGAAAACAGTCTGAAGCTTTCTTT,CSARKQSEAFF
TRBJ2-1,TRBV4-1,TRBD2,.,TGCGCCAGCAGCCAAGATGAGCGGGGGGGCCGTTACAATGAGCAGTTCTTC,CASSQDERGGRYNEQFF
TRBJ2-5,TRBV12-5,TRBD2,.,TGTGCTAGTGGTTTGGTCATAGCGGGGGGGCTCGGGGAGACCCAGTACTTC,CASGLVIAGGLGETQYF